This T cell receptor beta chain appears in the sequencing data of a study of OX40 agonist ivuxolimab in advanced cancers. About the study: The dose-escalation cohort had hepatocellular carcinoma, melanoma, renal cell or head and neck cancer. One patient with hepatocellular carcinoma and two with cutaneous melanoma, three in all, had partial responses.

Drawing of blood for sampling happened at baseline, at cycle 4 day 1, and at cycle 7 day 1. The CDR3 sequence is 14 residues long. V lost 0 bases and J 2 bases, leaving 8 bases between the germline ends. Per the germline V gene, CDR1 is SGHRS and CDR2 is YFSETQ. Clones were read by immunoSEQ multiplex PCR, and TCRdb kept only the in-frame ones, dropping some. The table shows 78,000 or so clones, with roughly 92% occurring only once. This rearrangement joins TRBV5-1 to TRBJ1-2, with D hard to call. The sequencing here drew on CD4+ or CD8+ T cells sorted from blood, taken in a trial of the OX40 agonist ivuxolimab. The TCR originated in an adult with an advanced solid tumor such as melanoma, head and neck, liver or kidney cancer. Here the CDR3 DNA reads TGCGCCAGCAGCTTGGCCTGGGGAAACTATGGCTACACCTTC. This codes for CASSLAWGNYGYTF.